A single sample is the source of the 21 T cell receptor beta chains below, sequenced in a study of identical twins (dated by TCRdb to 2015 to 2016). Library preparation was by 5' RACE. Instrument used: Illumina HiSeq 2000. The public reads were reprocessed in TCRdb via fastp at Q25 and MiXCR, keeping in-frame beta chains. Rows with a matching CDR3 protein are joined into one entry that keeps the most common DNA and genes. The sample table contains around 550,000 distinct CDR3 sequences; only one count was recorded for nearly 15% of them. Roughly 0.4% of the sample goes to the ten largest clones. The same specimen was also included in a second study, on yellow fever vaccine responses in identical twins.

The sequenced sample consisted of CD4+ T cells sorted from blood. Receptors were obtained from a woman aged 18 to 35 in good health.

This clonotype occurred a few times. This sequence joins TRBV2 and TRBJ2-2; D possibly corresponds to TRBD2 (6 bases). Trimming pared 2 bases from V and 5 bases from J, leaving 18 bases between. This CDR3 contains 17 residues. The germline gives CDR1 SNHLY, CDR2 FYNNEI. As DNA, the CDR3 is TGTGCCAGCAGTGAACGGGGTAGCGGAAGCGCGACCGGGGAGCTGTTTTTT. Translation gives CASSERGSGSATGELFF.

This sequence joins TRBV20-1 and TRBJ2-5; TRBD1 aligns across 9 bases. CDR3 length equals 14 residues. V lost 3 bases, J lost 5 bases, and 7 bases stayed unmatched. In germline, CDR1 is DFQATT, CDR2 SNEGSKA (reference sequence). CDR3 in amino acids: CSARAGTGFETQYF. DNA for the CDR3: TGCAGTGCTAGGGCCGGGACAGGGTTCGAGACCCAGTACTTC.

This chain connects TRBV5-1 to TRBJ2-3; D is ambiguous. CDR3 size: 18 residues. Looked up from germline, CDR1 is SGHRS and CDR2 is YFSETQ. Trimming removed 0 bases from V and 2 bases from J, with 19 bases in between. CDR3 protein: CASSLGLYVRGITDTQYF. CDR3 sequence (DNA): TGCGCCAGCAGCTTGGGTCTTTACGTCAGAGGAATCACAGATACGCAGTATTTT.

The chain employs TRBV18 and TRBJ2-3, with 10 positions matching TRBD2. Germline V gives CDR1 KGHSH, CDR2 LQKENI. J was trimmed by 3 bases and V by 3 bases; bases with no gene match: 9. The CDR3 loop spans 17 amino acids. The CDR3 sequence: CASSPTPAGGGTDTQYF. In DNA, the CDR3 is TGTGCCAGCTCACCGACACCAGCGGGAGGGGGGACAGATACGCAGTATTTT.

This clonotype was counted ten times or more. V is TRBV3-1 and J is TRBJ2-7; D is unresolved. Germline CDR1 reads LGHDT; CDR2 reads YNNKEL (reference sequence). V was clipped by 1 base and J by 2 bases, with 3 bases between them. The CDR3 is 12 residues long. The CDR3 DNA sequence: TGTGCCAGCAGCCAAGGGGCCTACGAGCAGTACTTC. Translated: CASSQGAYEQYF.

The chain is built from TRBV11-2 and TRBJ2-1, with 12 nucleotides matching TRBD2. The ends lost 10 bases at V and 5 bases at J; junction bases unmatched: 6. CDR3 size: 14 residues. Germline V lookup: CDR1 SGHAT, CDR2 FQNNGV. The CDR3 loop is CAILAGGPNNEQFF. CDR3 sequence (DNA): TGTGCCATCCTAGCGGGAGGGCCAAACAATGAGCAGTTCTTC.

This clonotype occurred a few times. This chain joins TRBV7-6 and TRBJ2-7, with TRBD2 identical over 13 bases. Germline V lookup: CDR1 SGHVS, CDR2 FNYEAQ. With V trimmed by 5 bases and J by 4 bases, 8 bases remained unmatched. The CDR3 is made up of 16 amino acids. CDR3 sequence reads: CASSAGTSGTLYEQYF. The DNA of the CDR3 is TGTGCCAGCAGCGCAGGGACTAGCGGGACACTGTACGAGCAGTACTTC.

There are a few counts of this clonotype. The chain uses TRBV4-1 and TRBJ1-1; 7 bases map to TRBD1. Germline V gives CDR1 MGHRA, CDR2 YSYEKL. The CDR3 loop spans 14 amino acids. The trim removed 5 bases at V and 4 bases at J, leaving 7 bases unmatched. The CDR3 sequence: CASSLQGVITEAFF. The CDR3 nucleotides are TGCGCCAGCAGCTTGCAGGGGGTGATCACTGAAGCTTTCTTT.

This clonotype came up a few times. The junction departs from the called germline gene at one end, perhaps through a read error. This chain uses TRBV29-1 with TRBJ1-1, with 10 positions matching TRBD1. This CDR3 is built from 13 residues. Per germline, CDR1 SQVTM and CDR2 ANQGSEA. The CDR3 protein is CSGTGQGNSEAFF. CDR3 in DNA: TGCAGCGGAACGGGACAGGGGAACTCTGAAGCTTTCTTT.

The V call is TRBV11-2, the J call TRBJ2-1; 14 bases align to TRBD2. Per germline, CDR1 SGHAT and CDR2 FQNNGV. Losses at the gene ends were 5 bases for V and 7 bases for J; bases not matched to a gene: 7. The CDR3 totals 16 residues. The DNA for the CDR3 is TGTGCCAGCAGCCGCGGACTAGCGGGAGGTGGAAATGAGCAGTTCTTC. This gives the protein CASSRGLAGGGNEQFF. The whole variable domain, filled in from reference TRBV11-2 and TRBJ2-1, reads EAGVAQSPRYKIIEKRQSVAFWCNPISGHATLYWYQQILGQGPKLLIQFQNNGVVDDSQLPKDRFSAERLKGVDSTLKIQPAKLEDSAVYLCASSRGLAGGGNEQFFGPGTRLTVL.

Here the CDR3 reads CASSMTPSWQRDTYEQYF. The CDR3 DNA sequence: TGCGCCAGCAGTATGACCCCCTCCTGGCAGCGGGACACCTACGAGCAGTACTTC. V is TRBV5-1 and J is TRBJ2-7, with a tentative D call TRBD2 (7 bases). This CDR3 is built from 18 residues. Trimming cost V 5 bases and J 2 bases, with 26 bases left between them. CDR1 is SGHRS and CDR2 is YFSETQ in the germline V gene.

There are a few counts of this clonotype. The gene calls are TRBV28 and TRBJ2-7, with 10 positions matching TRBD2. Germline V gene data show CDR1 as MDHEN and CDR2 as SYDVKM. After removal of 4 bases from V and 2 bases from J, the junction contained 5 bases not matched to a gene. The CDR3 length is 15 residues. DNA of the CDR3: TGTGCCAGCAGTTCGACTAGCGGGTTTCCCTACGAGCAGTACTTC. Protein sequence: CASSSTSGFPYEQYF.

The V and J genes are TRBV6-1 and TRBJ2-7; unclear D gene. Trimming took off 7 bases at V and 0 bases at J, with 13 bases between the two ends. Germline-derived CDR1 and CDR2 are MNHNS and SASEGT. The CDR3 runs 14 residues. The CDR3: CASTMTVSSYEQYV. DNA for the CDR3: TGTGCCAGCACCATGACGGTGAGCTCCTACGAGCAGTACGTC.

In its sample, this clonotype was seen a few times. This chain connects TRBV2 to TRBJ1-5; D not certain. The CDR3 contains 13 residues. Germline V gives CDR1 SNHLY, CDR2 FYNNEI. The V end was cut by 5 bases, the J end by 4 bases, with 9 bases between. The CDR3 DNA sequence: TGTGCCAGCAGTCGGTCAGCGAATCAGCCCCAGCATTTT. Protein sequence: CASSRSANQPQHF.

This clonotype was picked up many times. The chain links TRBV3-1 to TRBJ1-1, with D possibly TRBD1 on 6 matching bases. V gave up 3 bases and J gave up 4 bases, with 15 bases separating them. The CDR3 has 15 residues. CDR1 LGHDT and CDR2 YNNKEL come from the germline V gene (reference sequence). The CDR3 DNA sequence: TGTGCCAGCAGCCATGGGGGGGCCGGGGGCACTGAAGCTTTCTTT. Translating gives CASSHGGAGGTEAFF.

This chain uses TRBV6-1 with TRBJ2-3, with 7 bases fitting TRBD1. V lost 6 bases, J lost 1 base, and 4 bases stayed unmatched. CDR1 MNHNS and CDR2 SASEGT come from the germline V gene. This CDR3 region has 14 residues. Here the CDR3 DNA reads TGTGCCAGCAGCCGGGACAGCCGCACAGATACGCAGTATTTT. Encoded protein: CASSRDSRTDTQYF.

V and J are TRBV20-1 and TRBJ2-1, with TRBD2 matching over 8 bases. Germline trimming cut 3 bases from V and 8 bases from J; bases unmatched to any gene: 3. This CDR3 is built from 12 residues. From germline, CDR1 is DFQATT and CDR2 SNEGSKA (reference sequence). The CDR3, as DNA: TGCAGTGCTAGCGGGGGGGCCTATGAGCAGTTCTTC. Its protein product is CSASGGAYEQFF.

The chain couples TRBV15 to TRBJ2-7; 8 bases fit TRBD1. The CDR3 sequence is 15 residues long. CDR1 and CDR2 from the germline V gene are LNHNV and YYDKDF (reference sequence). J gave up 4 bases and V 2 bases, and 7 bases lay outside the gene matches. For the CDR3, the DNA is TGTGCCACCAGCAGAAGACCAGGGGGCGAATACGAGCAGTACGTC. It is translated as CATSRRPGGEYEQYV.

The CDR3: CASSQDLPRTSWSDTQYF. The DNA for the CDR3 is TGTGCCAGCAGCCAAGATCTGCCCCGGACTAGTTGGTCAGATACGCAGTATTTT. This chain joins TRBV14 and TRBJ2-3; 7 bases line up with TRBD2. Germline lookup yields CDR1 SGHDN and CDR2 FVKESK. J lost 4 bases, V lost 0 bases, and 13 bases had no gene match. The CDR3 extends over 18 amino acids.

There are a few counts of this clonotype. The J gene is TRBJ1-5, the V gene TRBV3-1; weak D call: TRBD1 (5 bases). CDR3 size: 15 residues. CDR1 LGHDT and CDR2 YNNKEL come from the germline V gene (reference sequence). The germline V and J ends were trimmed by 4 bases and 6 bases, with 16 bases remaining between them. The CDR3 sequence is CASSPGAGMGQPQHF. As DNA, the CDR3 is TGTGCCAGCAGCCCCGGGGCGGGGATGGGTCAGCCCCAGCATTTT.

The CDR3 loop reads CASRRTDYTGELFF. CDR3 DNA: TGTGCCAGCAGGAGAACAGATTACACCGGGGAGCTGTTTTTT. The chain joins TRBV6-1 to TRBJ2-2, with D unclear. Trimming cost V 6 bases and J 3 bases, with 11 bases left between them. The CDR3 length is 14 residues. In germline, CDR1 is MNHNS, CDR2 SASEGT.